This TCR beta chain is drawn from a study of human T cells and chemical hapten exposure. Study results and caveats: Having alopecia, the donors may differ immunologically from healthy people.

TCRdb itself ran the RACE reads through MiXCR, one entry per CDR3 protein. The data show fewer than 150,000 distinct CDR3 sequences, roughly 12% seen once. Time point reported: pre-sensitization, week 0. Indicated treatment: therapeutic diphenylcyclopropenone sensitization with weekly scalp DPC. Extraction of total RNA was performed on unfractionated whole blood. This clonotype was counted at least ten times. Its matching antigen is unknown. The receptor was derived from a woman under 30 with alopecia areata. Some clones in this sample may be carry-over from other donors' samples. The source material was whole blood, sampled in connection with sensitization to the hapten diphenylcyclopropenone (DPC).

The CDR3 DNA reads TGTGCCAGCTCGAAGAGACAGGGAACGGAACTCGCTACTGGTGAGCAGTTCTTC. Translated, it gives CASSKRQGTELATGEQFF. V and J are TRBV18 and TRBJ2-1; 7 bases fit TRBD1. Germline V gene lookup returns CDR1 KGHSH and CDR2 LQKENI. This CDR3 has 18 residues. The ends lost 6 bases at V and 9 bases at J; junction bases unmatched: 23.